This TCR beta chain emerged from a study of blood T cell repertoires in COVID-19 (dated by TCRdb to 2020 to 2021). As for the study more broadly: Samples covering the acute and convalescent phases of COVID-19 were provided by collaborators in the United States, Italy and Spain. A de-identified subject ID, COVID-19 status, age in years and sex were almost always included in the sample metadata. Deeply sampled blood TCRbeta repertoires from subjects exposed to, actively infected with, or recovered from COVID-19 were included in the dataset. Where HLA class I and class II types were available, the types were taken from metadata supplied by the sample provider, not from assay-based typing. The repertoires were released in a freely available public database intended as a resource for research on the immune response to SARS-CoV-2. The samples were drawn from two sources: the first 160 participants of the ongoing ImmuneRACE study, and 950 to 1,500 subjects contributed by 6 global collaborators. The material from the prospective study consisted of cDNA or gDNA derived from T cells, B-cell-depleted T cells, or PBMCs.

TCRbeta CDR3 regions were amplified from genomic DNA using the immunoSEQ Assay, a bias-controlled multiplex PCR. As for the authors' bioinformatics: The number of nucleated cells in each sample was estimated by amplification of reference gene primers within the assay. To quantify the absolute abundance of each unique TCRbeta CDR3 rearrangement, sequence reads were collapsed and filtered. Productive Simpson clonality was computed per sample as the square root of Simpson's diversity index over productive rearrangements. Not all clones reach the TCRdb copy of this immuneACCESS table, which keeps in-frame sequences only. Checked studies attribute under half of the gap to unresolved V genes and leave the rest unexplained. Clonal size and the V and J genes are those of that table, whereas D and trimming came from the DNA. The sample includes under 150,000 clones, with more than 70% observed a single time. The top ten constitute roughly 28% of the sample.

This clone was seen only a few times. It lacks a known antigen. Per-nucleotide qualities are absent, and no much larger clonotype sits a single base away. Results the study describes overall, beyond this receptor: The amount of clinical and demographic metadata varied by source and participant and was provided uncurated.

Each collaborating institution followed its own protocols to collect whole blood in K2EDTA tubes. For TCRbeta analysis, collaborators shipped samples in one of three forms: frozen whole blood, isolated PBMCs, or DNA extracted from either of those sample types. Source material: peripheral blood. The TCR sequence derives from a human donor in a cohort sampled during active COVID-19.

The CDR3 region has the sequence CASSYGQGTQPQHF. The DNA reads as follows: TGTGCCAGCAGTTACGGGCAGGGGACTCAGCCCCAGCATTTT. The receptor chain draws on TRBV6-6 and TRBJ1-5, and perhaps TRBD1 as D gene, on 6 matching bases. CDR1 and CDR2 (MNHNY, SVGAGI) derive from the germline V gene (reference sequence). The junction carries 11 bases between V and J, which are trimmed by 2 bases and 6 bases respectively. Including cysteine and phenylalanine, the CDR3 has 14 amino acids. Just the 42-base CDR3 DNA is kept, in frame starting at base 1.